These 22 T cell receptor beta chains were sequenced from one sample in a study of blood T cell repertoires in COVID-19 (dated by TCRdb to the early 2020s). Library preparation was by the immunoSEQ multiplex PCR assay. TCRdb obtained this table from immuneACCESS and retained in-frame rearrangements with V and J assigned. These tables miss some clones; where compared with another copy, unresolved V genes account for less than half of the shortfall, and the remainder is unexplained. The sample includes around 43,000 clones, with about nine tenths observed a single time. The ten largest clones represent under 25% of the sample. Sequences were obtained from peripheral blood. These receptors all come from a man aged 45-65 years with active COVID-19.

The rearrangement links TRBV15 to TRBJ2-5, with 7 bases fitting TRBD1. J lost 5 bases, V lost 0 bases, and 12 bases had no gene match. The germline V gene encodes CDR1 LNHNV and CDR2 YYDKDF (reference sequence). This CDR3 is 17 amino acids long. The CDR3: CATSRERTGAAGETQYF. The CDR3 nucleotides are TGTGCCACCAGCAGAGAGCGCACAGGGGCCGCAGGGGAGACCCAGTACTTC.

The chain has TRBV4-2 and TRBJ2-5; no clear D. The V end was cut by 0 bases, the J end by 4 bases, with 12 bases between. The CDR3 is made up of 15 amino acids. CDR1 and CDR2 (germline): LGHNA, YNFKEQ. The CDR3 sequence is CASSQDSYGPETQYF. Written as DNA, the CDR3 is TGTGCCAGCAGCCAAGATAGCTATGGTCCAGAGACCCAGTACTTC.

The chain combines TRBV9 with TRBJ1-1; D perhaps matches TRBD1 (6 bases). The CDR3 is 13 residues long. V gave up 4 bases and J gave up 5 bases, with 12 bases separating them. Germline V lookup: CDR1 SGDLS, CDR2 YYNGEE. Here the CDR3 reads CASSHRVGTEAFF. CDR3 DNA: TGTGCCAGCAGCCACAGGGTTGGGACTGAAGCTTTCTTT. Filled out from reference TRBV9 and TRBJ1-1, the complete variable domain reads DSGVTQTPKHLITATGQRVTLRCSPRSGDLSVYWYQQSLDQGLQFLIQYYNGEERAKGNILERFSAQQFPDLHSELNLSSLELGDSALYFCASSHRVGTEAFFGQGTRLTVV.

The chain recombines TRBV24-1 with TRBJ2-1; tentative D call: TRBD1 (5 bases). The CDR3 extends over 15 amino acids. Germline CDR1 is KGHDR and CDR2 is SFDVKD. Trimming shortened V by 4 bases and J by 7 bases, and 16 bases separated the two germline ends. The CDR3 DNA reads TGTGCCACCAGTGAATCAGGGTTCGTAAGGAATGAGCAGTTCTTC. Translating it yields CATSESGFVRNEQFF.

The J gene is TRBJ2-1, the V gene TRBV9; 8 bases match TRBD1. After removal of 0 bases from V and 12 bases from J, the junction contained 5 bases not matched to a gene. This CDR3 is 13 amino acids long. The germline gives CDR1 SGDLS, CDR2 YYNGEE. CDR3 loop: CASSVGQGAGQFF. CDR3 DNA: TGTGCCAGCAGCGTAGGGCAGGGGGCTGGGCAGTTCTTC.

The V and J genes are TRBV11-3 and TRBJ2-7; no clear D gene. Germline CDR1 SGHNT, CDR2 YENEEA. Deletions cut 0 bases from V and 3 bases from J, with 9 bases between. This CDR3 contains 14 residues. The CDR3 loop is CASSLDDTYYEQYF. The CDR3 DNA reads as TGTGCCAGCAGCTTAGATGACACGTACTACGAGCAGTACTTC.

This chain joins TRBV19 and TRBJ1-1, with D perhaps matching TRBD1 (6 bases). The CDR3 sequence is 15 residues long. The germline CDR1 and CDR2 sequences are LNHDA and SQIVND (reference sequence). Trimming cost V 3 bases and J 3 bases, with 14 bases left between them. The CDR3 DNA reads TGTGCCAGTAGTATCGCCAACAGGGTAGACACTGAAGCTTTCTTT. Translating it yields CASSIANRVDTEAFF.

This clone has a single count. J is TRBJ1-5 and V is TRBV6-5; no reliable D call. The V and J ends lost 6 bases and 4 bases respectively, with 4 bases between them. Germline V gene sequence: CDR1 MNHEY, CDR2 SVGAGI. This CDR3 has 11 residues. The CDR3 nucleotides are TGTGCCAGCAGACTTAATCAGCCCCAGCATTTT. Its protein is CASRLNQPQHF.

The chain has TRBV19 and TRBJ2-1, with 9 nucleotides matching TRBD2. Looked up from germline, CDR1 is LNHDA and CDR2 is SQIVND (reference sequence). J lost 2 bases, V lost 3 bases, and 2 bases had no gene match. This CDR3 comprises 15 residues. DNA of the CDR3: TGTGCCAGTAGTATGTTAGCGGGAGCCTACAATGAGCAGTTCTTC. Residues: CASSMLAGAYNEQFF.

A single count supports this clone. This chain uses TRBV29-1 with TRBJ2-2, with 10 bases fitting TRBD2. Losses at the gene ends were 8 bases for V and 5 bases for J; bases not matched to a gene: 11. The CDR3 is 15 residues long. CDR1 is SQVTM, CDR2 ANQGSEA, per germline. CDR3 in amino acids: CSTRASGSETGELFF. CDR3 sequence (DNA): TGCAGCACTCGAGCTAGCGGGAGTGAAACCGGGGAGCTGTTTTTT.

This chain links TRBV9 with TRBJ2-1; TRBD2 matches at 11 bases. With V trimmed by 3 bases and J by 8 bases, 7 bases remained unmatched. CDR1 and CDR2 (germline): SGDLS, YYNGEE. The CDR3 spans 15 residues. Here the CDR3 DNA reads TGTGCCAGCAGCGGGGGACTAGCGGAAATACATGAGCAGTTCTTC. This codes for CASSGGLAEIHEQFF.

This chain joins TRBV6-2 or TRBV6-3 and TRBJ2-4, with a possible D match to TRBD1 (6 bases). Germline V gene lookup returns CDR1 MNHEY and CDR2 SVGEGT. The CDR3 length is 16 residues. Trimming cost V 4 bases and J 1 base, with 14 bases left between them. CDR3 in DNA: TGTGCCAGCAGTTTGCCAGGGGAAGGGGCCAAAAACATTCAGTACTTC. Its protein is CASSLPGEGAKNIQYF.

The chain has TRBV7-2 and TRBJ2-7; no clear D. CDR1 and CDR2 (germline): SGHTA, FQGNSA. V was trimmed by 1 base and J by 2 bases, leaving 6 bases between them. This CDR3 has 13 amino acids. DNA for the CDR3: TGTGCCAGCAGCTTAGAAAACACCTACGAGCAGTACTTC. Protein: CASSLENTYEQYF.

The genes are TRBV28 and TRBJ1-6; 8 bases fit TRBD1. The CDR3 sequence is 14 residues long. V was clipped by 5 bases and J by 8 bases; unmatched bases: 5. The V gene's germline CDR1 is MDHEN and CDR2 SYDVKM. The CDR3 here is CASSVGQGYSPLHF. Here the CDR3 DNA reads TGTGCCAGCAGTGTAGGACAGGGATATTCACCCCTCCACTTT.

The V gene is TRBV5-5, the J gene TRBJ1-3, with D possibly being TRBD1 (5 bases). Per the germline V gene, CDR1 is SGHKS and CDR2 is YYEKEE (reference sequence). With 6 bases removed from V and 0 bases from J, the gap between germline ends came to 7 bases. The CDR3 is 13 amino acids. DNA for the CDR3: TGTGCCAGCAAAGGGGACTCTGGAAACACCATATATTTT. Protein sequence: CASKGDSGNTIYF. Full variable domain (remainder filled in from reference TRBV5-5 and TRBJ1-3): DAGVTQSPTHLIKTRGQQVTLRCSPISGHKSVSWYQQVLGQGPQFIFQYYEKEERGRGNFPDRFSARQFPNYSSELNVNALLLGDSALYLCASKGDSGNTIYFGEGSWLTVV.

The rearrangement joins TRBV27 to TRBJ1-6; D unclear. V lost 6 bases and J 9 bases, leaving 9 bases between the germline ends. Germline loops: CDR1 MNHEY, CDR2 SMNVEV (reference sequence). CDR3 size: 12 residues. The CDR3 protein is CASSERSSPLHF. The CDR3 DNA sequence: TGTGCCAGCAGCGAACGGAGTTCACCCCTCCACTTT.

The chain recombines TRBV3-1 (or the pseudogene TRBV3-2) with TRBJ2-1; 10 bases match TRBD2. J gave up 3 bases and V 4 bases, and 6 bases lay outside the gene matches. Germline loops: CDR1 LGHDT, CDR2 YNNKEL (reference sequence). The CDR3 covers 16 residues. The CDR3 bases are TGTGCCAGCAGCCCCTCCGGGACTAGCGTCTACAATGAGCAGTTCTTC. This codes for CASSPSGTSVYNEQFF.

As DNA, the CDR3 is TGTGCCAGCAGTGACACGCGGGGGGCCACTGAAGCTTTCTTT. Its translation: CASSDTRGATEAFF. V is TRBV6-1 and J is TRBJ1-1, with D possibly being TRBD1 (6 bases). This CDR3 region has 14 residues. Germline V gene lookup returns CDR1 MNHNS and CDR2 SASEGT. Trimming cost V 3 bases and J 4 bases, with 12 bases left between them.

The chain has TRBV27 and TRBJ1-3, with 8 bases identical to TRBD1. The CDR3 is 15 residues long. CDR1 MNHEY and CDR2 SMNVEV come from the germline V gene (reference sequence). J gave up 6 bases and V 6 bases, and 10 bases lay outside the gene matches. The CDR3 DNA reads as TGTGCCAGCAGCGCTTCGGACAGGGACGTAAACACCATATATTTT. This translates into CASSASDRDVNTIYF.

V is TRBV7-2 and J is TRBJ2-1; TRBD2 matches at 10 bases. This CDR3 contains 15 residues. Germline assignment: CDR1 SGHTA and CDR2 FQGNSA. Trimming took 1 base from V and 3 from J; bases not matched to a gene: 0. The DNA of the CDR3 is TGTGCCAGCAGCTTAGTAGCGGGAGGCTACAATGAGCAGTTCTTC. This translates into CASSLVAGGYNEQFF.

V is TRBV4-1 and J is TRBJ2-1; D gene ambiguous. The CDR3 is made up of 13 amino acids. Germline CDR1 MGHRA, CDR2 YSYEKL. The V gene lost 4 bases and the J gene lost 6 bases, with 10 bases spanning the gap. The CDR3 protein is CASSLSGFNEQFF. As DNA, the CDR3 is TGCGCCAGCAGCCTCTCAGGTTTCAATGAGCAGTTCTTC.

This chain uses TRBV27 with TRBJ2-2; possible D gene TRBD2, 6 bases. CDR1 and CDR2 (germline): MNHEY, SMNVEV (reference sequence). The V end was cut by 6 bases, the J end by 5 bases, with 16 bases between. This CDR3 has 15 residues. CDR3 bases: TGTGCCAGCAGATTGACTAGTGGGGATACCGGGGAGCTGTTTTTT. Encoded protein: CASRLTSGDTGELFF.